The 13 T cell receptor beta chains listed next were all sequenced from one sample in a study of OX40 agonist ivuxolimab in advanced cancers. The protocol was immunoSEQ multiplex PCR, while the TCRdb copy is restricted to in-frame clones and leaves out a portion. The profile shows about 58,000 clones, approximately 88% of them singletons. Sample: CD4+ or CD8+ T cells sorted from blood, taken in a trial of the OX40 agonist ivuxolimab. The receptors here all came from an adult with an advanced solid tumor such as melanoma, head and neck, liver or kidney cancer.

The chain is built from TRBV7-9 and TRBJ1-5; D gene ambiguous. The germline V gene has CDR1 SEHNR and CDR2 FQNEAQ (reference sequence). The CDR3 is 14 amino acids. The V end was cut by 1 base, the J end by 7 bases, with 11 bases between. CDR3 nucleotide sequence: TGTGCCAGCAGCTTAGAGGGTACCAGCCAGCCCCAGCATTTT. Translation: CASSLEGTSQPQHF.

This clone was seen only once. This chain uses TRBV14 with TRBJ2-3; D unresolved. Trimming removed 3 bases at V and 0 bases at J, with 19 bases between. The CDR3 is 18 amino acids. The germline CDR1 and CDR2 sequences are SGHDN and FVKESK. CDR3: CASSQYGRTITSTDTQYF. The CDR3 DNA is TGTGCCAGCAGCCAGTATGGACGGACGATTACTAGCACAGATACGCAGTATTTT.

The chain recombines TRBV6-1 with TRBJ1-2, with D perhaps matching TRBD1 (5 bases). The CDR3 covers 13 residues. The germline CDR1 and CDR2 sequences are MNHNS and SASEGT. V lost 8 bases to trimming and J lost 8 bases, with 18 bases between them. The DNA of the CDR3 is TGTGCCAGCGACAGTTACCGACTGGTGGGCTACACCTTC. It is translated as CASDSYRLVGYTF.

J is TRBJ1-1 and V is TRBV7-9; D perhaps matches TRBD1 (5 bases). This CDR3 has 15 amino acids. The V end was cut by 3 bases, the J end by 4 bases, with 15 bases between. Germline V gene sequence: CDR1 SEHNR, CDR2 FQNEAQ (reference sequence). The CDR3 DNA follows: TGTGCCAGCAGCTTCGGGGGATCCGAGTTCACTGAAGCTTTCTTT. This translates into CASSFGGSEFTEAFF.

J is TRBJ2-7 and V is TRBV10-1; D uncertain. With 0 bases removed from V and 7 bases from J, the gap between germline ends came to 7 bases. This CDR3 has 12 residues. CDR1 and CDR2 from the germline V gene are WNHNN and SYGVQD (reference sequence). CDR3 coding DNA: TGCGCCAGCAGTGAGTCGATGCAGGAGCAGTACTTC. Amino acids: CASSESMQEQYF.

This chain links TRBV5-1 with TRBJ2-1, with D possibly TRBD1 on 5 matching bases. The ends were cut back, 1 base at V and 8 bases at J, with 16 bases in the middle. This CDR3 has 15 residues. Germline CDR1 reads SGHRS; CDR2 reads YFSETQ. In DNA form, the CDR3 reads TGCGCCAGCAGCTTGTCAGGGTTCCGTGGCTATGAGCAGTTCTTC. Its protein product is CASSLSGFRGYEQFF.

The V call is TRBV14, the J call TRBJ2-7; 7 bases match TRBD1. This CDR3 has 13 amino acids. Trimming at V came to 5 bases and at J to 5 bases, leaving 6 bases not matched to a gene. Germline CDR1 SGHDN, CDR2 FVKESK. DNA of the CDR3: TGTGCCAGCAGCTTCGACAGGGCTGACGAGCAGTACTTC. Its translation: CASSFDRADEQYF.

The genes are TRBV30 and TRBJ1-1; 8 bases are a match to TRBD1. CDR3 length equals 14 residues. J gave up 3 bases and V 7 bases, and 10 bases lay outside the gene matches. Germline V gives CDR1 GTSNPN, CDR2 SVGIG (reference sequence). The CDR3 reads CALTGGGRYTEAFF. The CDR3 region has the DNA TGTGCCTTAACAGGGGGTGGTCGGTACACTGAAGCTTTCTTT.

The rearrangement joins TRBV6-1 to TRBJ2-7; either TRBD1 or TRBD2 may supply D (6 bases each). Germline CDR1 MNHNS, CDR2 SASEGT. The CDR3 covers 13 residues. V was clipped by 7 bases and J by 5 bases, with 15 bases between them. CDR3 nucleotide sequence: TGTGCCAGCATCCGACCCGGGGGCCACGAGCAGTACTTC. It translates to CASIRPGGHEQYF.

The chain has TRBV19 and TRBJ1-5; no reliable D call. Germline CDR1 reads LNHDA; CDR2 reads SQIVND (reference sequence). This CDR3 spans 13 amino acids. The V end lost 6 bases, the J end lost 3 bases, and 9 bases lay between the germline ends. CDR3 in DNA: TGTGCCAGTAGCGACTTCGCCAATCAGCCCCAGCATTTT. Translation gives CASSDFANQPQHF.

The chain recombines TRBV9 with TRBJ2-1; 9 bases match TRBD2. J gave up 3 bases and V 0 bases, and 1 base lay outside the gene matches. This CDR3 spans 15 amino acids. Germline V gene data show CDR1 as SGDLS and CDR2 as YYNGEE. Written as DNA, the CDR3 is TGTGCCAGCAGCGTAGCACTAGCGGGCTACAATGAGCAGTTCTTC. Its translation is CASSVALAGYNEQFF.

The V call is TRBV6-6, the J call TRBJ1-3; maybe TRBD1 (6 bases). Germline V CDR1 and CDR2: MNHNY, SVGAGI (reference sequence). The CDR3 totals 13 residues. The V and J ends lost 8 bases and 6 bases respectively, with 14 bases between them. CDR3 DNA: TGTGCCAGCTCTCCAGGGGTGATAAACACCATATATTTT. This sequence encodes CASSPGVINTIYF.

V usage is TRBV5-6 and J usage is TRBJ1-1; 7 positions match TRBD1. V gave up 2 bases and J gave up 0 bases; unmatched junction bases: 4. Germline CDR1 and CDR2: SGHDT and YYEEEE. The CDR3 runs to 15 residues. This chain's CDR3 is CASSFLDRVNTEAFF. The CDR3 DNA is TGTGCCAGCAGCTTTCTCGACAGGGTGAACACTGAAGCTTTCTTT.